These T cell receptor beta chains were read from a single sample in a study of cytomegalovirus exposure and HLA in healthy donors. Profiled with immunoSEQ multiplex PCR; TCRdb holds only in-frame clones, not every one. In the table there are some 85,000 clones, about 74% of which are singletons. The specimen was PBMCs. All receptors derive from a man in his forties or fifties in good health and CMV-seronegative. The CDR3 runs from the conserved cysteine through the conserved F or W. D genes are given only for firm matches. Rows may omit the clone size; those that give it use once, few, many or a size class.

TGTGCCAGCAACACCGGGACTAGGCGCACAGATACGCAGTATTTT CASNTGTRRTDTQYF TRBD2 TRBJ2-3 TRBV6-1 .
TGTGCCAGCAGCAGGGAGAATGACCCCAATCAGCCCCAGCATTTT CASSRENDPNQPQHF . TRBJ1-5 TRBV4-2 .
TGTGCCAGCAGTTTAAAGGGGGTAAATTCACCCCTCCACTTT CASSLKGVNSPLHF . TRBJ1-6 TRBV27 .
TGTGCCAGCACCAGGGGAGCGGGGGTTCAAGAGACCCAGTACTTC CASTRGAGVQETQYF TRBD2 TRBJ2-5 TRBV9 once
TGCGCCAGCAGCCACAACGACTTCTATAATGAGCAGTTCTTC CASSHNDFYNEQFF . TRBJ2-1 TRBV4-1 .
TGTGCCAGCAGCCGCTCTAGCGGGGGGGCGATTGACGGGGAGCTGTTTTTT CASSRSSGGAIDGELFF TRBD2 TRBJ2-2 TRBV2 .
TGTGCCAGCAGACCAGACCCGGGACAGAAAGCTTTCTTT CASRPDPGQKAFF TRBD1 TRBJ1-1 TRBV6-5 .
TGTGCCAGCAGCCCTCAGGGGGCCACAGATACGCAGTATTTT CASSPQGATDTQYF TRBD1 TRBJ2-3 TRBV11-3 .
TGCGCCAGCAGTCAGGGGGCGGGGGTGACAGATACGCAGTATTTT CASSQGAGVTDTQYF . TRBJ2-3 TRBV5-1 .
TGTGCCAGCAGTTTGATCCAGGGGATATGGAGTCTCTCCTACGAGCAGTACTTC CASSLIQGIWSLSYEQYF . TRBJ2-7 TRBV28 .
TGTGCCAGCAGGGCCGGGCAGGGAGCTTTCTTT CASRAGQGAFF . TRBJ1-1 TRBV25-1 .
TGTGCCAGCAGCGGACAGGGGAACACTGAAGCTTTCTTT CASSGQGNTEAFF TRBD1 TRBJ1-1 TRBV4-2 few
TGCGCCAGCAGCCTTTCCCCGGGACAGAGGGCCAACAATGAAAAACTGTTTTTT CASSLSPGQRANNEKLFF TRBD1 TRBJ1-4 TRBV4-1 .
TGTGCCAGCAGTTACTCGATTTCAGGGCCTGGAAACACCATATATTTT CASSYSISGPGNTIYF . TRBJ1-3 TRBV6-5 few
TGCGCCAGCAGCCAAGATCTCAGGATGGATCAGCCCCAGCATTTT CASSQDLRMDQPQHF . TRBJ1-5 TRBV4-3 .
TGTGCCAGCAGCTTGTCTACTAGCAGGGACAATGAGCAGTTCTTC CASSLSTSRDNEQFF . TRBJ2-1 TRBV5-4 once
TGTGCCAGCACCTTACGGGGAAGCTCCTACGAGCAGTACTTC CASTLRGSSYEQYF . TRBJ2-7 TRBV5-4 .
TGTGCCAGTAACCCCGGGACAGGGATCAGCGGCTACACCTTC CASNPGTGISGYTF TRBD1 TRBJ1-2 TRBV19 .
TGTGCCAGCATCACATCACTAGCGGGGGGATCAGAGACCCAGTACTTC CASITSLAGGSETQYF TRBD2 TRBJ2-5 TRBV13 .
TGTGCCAGCAGCTTACGGTGGGGGGACTCCGGGGAGCTGTTTTTT CASSLRWGDSGELFF . TRBJ2-2 TRBV7-8 .
TGTGCCAGCAGCTTACGCCAGGTCTATGGCTACACCTTC CASSLRQVYGYTF . TRBJ1-2 TRBV7-2 .
TGCGCCAGCAGCTCCTCGGGGACAGGGGTCTCTGGGGCCAACGTCCTGACTTTC CASSSSGTGVSGANVLTF TRBD1 TRBJ2-6 TRBV5-1 .
TGCAGCGGGGGGCGGGGGGAGACCCAGTACTTC CSGGRGETQYF . TRBJ2-5 TRBV29-1 .
TGTGCCACCAGCAGAGATAGTAGGGGGCTTTCTGAAAAACTGTTTTTT CATSRDSRGLSEKLFF TRBD1 TRBJ1-4 TRBV15 few
TGTGCCAGCAGTTTATTTTATAATAACTATGGCTACACCTTC CASSLFYNNYGYTF . TRBJ1-2 TRBV28 .
TGTGCCAGCTCCTCGGCAGGGGGAGAGACCCAGTACTTC CASSSAGGETQYF TRBD1 TRBJ2-5 TRBV18 .
TGTGCCAGCAGTCCAGGACTAGCGGGGTATGAGCAGTACTTC CASSPGLAGYEQYF TRBD2 TRBJ2-5 TRBV27 .
TGTGCCAGCAGCTCGATGCAGGGGGCTTGGAACATTCAGTACTTC CASSSMQGAWNIQYF TRBD1 TRBJ2-4 TRBV7-2 .
TGTGCCAGCAGCTTGGGGACTAGCAGGAGTACGCAGTATTTT CASSLGTSRSTQYF TRBD2 TRBJ2-3 TRBV11-3 .
TGTGCCAGCAGCTTGACCGACAGGGGACACGCGAGCTACACCTTC CASSLTDRGHASYTF TRBD1 TRBJ1-2 TRBV5-4 .
TGTGCCAGCTCACCTGATTCCGGGACAATCCTGGCTGGAAACACCATATATTTT CASSPDSGTILAGNTIYF . TRBJ1-3 TRBV18 .
TGCGCCAGCAGCCACGCTACCCCCCAGGGGAAAGGGGAGCAGTACTTC CASSHATPQGKGEQYF . TRBJ2-7 TRBV4-3 .
TGTGCCAGTTGGACAGATCTATTGAATAATTCACCCCTCCACTTT CASWTDLLNNSPLHF . TRBJ1-6 TRBV2 .
TGTGCCAGCAGCCTTCTCGGGTACGAGCAGTACTTC CASSLLGYEQYF . TRBJ2-7 TRBV6-1 .
TGTGCCAGCAGCGCGACAGAGAGCTCCTACAATGAGCAGTTCTTC CASSATESSYNEQFF . TRBJ2-1 TRBV5-5 few
TGTGCCAGCAGTGAAACCTCGGACAGGGGGCGTTGGGATCAGCCCCAGCATTTT CASSETSDRGRWDQPQHF TRBD1 TRBJ1-5 TRBV25-1 .
TGTGCCAGCAGTGTTCTCCCCCCCGGGGAGCTGTTTTTT CASSVLPPGELFF . TRBJ2-2 TRBV25-1 .
TGTGCCAGCCGGGACAGCTCTGGAAACACCATATATTTT CASRDSSGNTIYF TRBD1 TRBJ1-3 TRBV28 .
TGTGCCAGCAGTGAAGGAGCGGGGGGCAGCACAGATACGCAGTATTTT CASSEGAGGSTDTQYF TRBD2 TRBJ2-3 TRBV6-4 .
TGTGCCAGCTCACCGACAGGGGGCTATGGCTACACCTTC CASSPTGGYGYTF TRBD1 TRBJ1-2 TRBV18 .
TGCGCCAGCAGCCCACTTGGGAGTGGCCATGAAAAACTGTTTTTT CASSPLGSGHEKLFF . TRBJ1-4 TRBV4-3 few
TGTGCCAGCAGCTTAGCGCAGGCAGGCGAGCAGTACTTC CASSLAQAGEQYF . TRBJ2-7 TRBV7-2 .
TGTGCCAGCAGTTTATATTCGGGAGGTGGCTGCGAGCAGTACTTC CASSLYSGGGCEQYF TRBD2 TRBJ2-7 TRBV28 once
TGTGCCAGCAACCCCCCCCCAGACAAAACCTACGAGCAGTACTTC CASNPPPDKTYEQYF . TRBJ2-7 TRBV27 few
TGTGCCAGCAGCGGGGTGGTGAGCACTGAAGCTTTCTTT CASSGVVSTEAFF . TRBJ1-1 TRBV6-5 few
TGTGCCAGCAGCAAAGCTTCAGGGGATATGAGCTCTGGGGCCAACGTCCTGACTTTC CASSKASGDMSSGANVLTF . TRBJ2-6 TRBV21-1 .
TGTGCCAGCAGTTTGTTGGCGGGGGGCTACACCGGGGAGCTGTTTTTT CASSLLAGGYTGELFF TRBD2 TRBJ2-2 TRBV28 .
TGCGCCAGCAGCTTCCGGGACAGGGTCCCCTACGAGCAGTACTTC CASSFRDRVPYEQYF TRBD1 TRBJ2-7 TRBV5-1 .
TGTGCCAGCAGTTCGCAGCGGGGGACGGTCAATGAGCAGTTCTTC CASSSQRGTVNEQFF TRBD2 TRBJ2-1 TRBV6-5 few
TGTGCCAGCAGCGCGGGACGACAGTACCGGGTCACTGAAGCTTTCTTT CASSAGRQYRVTEAFF . TRBJ1-1 TRBV5-6 few
TGTGCCAGCAGCTTGGGTCACCTGAACGAGCAGTACTTC CASSLGHLNEQYF . TRBJ2-7 TRBV5-4 .